The 10 T cell receptor beta chains reported below all come from one sample, sequenced in a study of blood T cell repertoires in COVID-19. Profiled with immunoSEQ multiplex PCR; TCRdb holds only in-frame clones, not every one. The profile shows 140,000 or so clones, over 80% of them singletons. Material: PBMCs or T cells enriched from blood (not recorded which). Receptor source: a man between 60 and 75 years old who had recovered from COVID-19.

V is TRBV10-3 and J is TRBJ2-7, with TRBD1 as a possible D gene (5 bases). The CDR3 totals 15 residues. The germline gives CDR1 ENHRY, CDR2 SYGVKD. V shed 6 bases and J shed 2 bases, with 17 bases lying between them. The CDR3 is CAIRSTVPVTYEQYF. CDR3 nucleotide sequence: TGTGCCATCAGATCGACAGTGCCCGTAACCTACGAGCAGTACTTC.

This clone has just one count. The rearrangement links TRBV19 to TRBJ1-1; weak D call: TRBD1 (6 bases). Per germline, CDR1 LNHDA and CDR2 SQIVND (reference sequence). The length of the CDR3 is 15 residues. Trimming removed 3 bases from V and 5 bases from J, with 16 bases in between. The CDR3 region is CASSIRGAVGTEAFF. CDR3 DNA sequence: TGTGCCAGTAGTATCCGGGGGGCGGTCGGAACTGAAGCTTTCTTT.

The chain employs TRBV7-8 and TRBJ2-2, with D possibly TRBD1 on 5 matching bases. This CDR3 comprises 15 residues. Germline values: CDR1 SGHVS, CDR2 FQNEAQ. V was cut by 5 bases and J by 5 bases, with 15 bases left in between. This CDR3 reads CASSLRQHGTGELFF. As DNA, the CDR3 is TGTGCCAGCAGCCTTCGACAGCATGGGACCGGGGAGCTGTTTTTT. Filled out from reference TRBV7-8 and TRBJ2-2, the complete variable domain reads GAGVSQSPRYKVAKRGQDVALRCDPISGHVSLFWYQQALGQGPEFLTYFQNEAQLDKSGLPSDRFFAERPEGSVSTLKIQRTQQEDSAVYLCASSLRQHGTGELFFGEGSRLTVL.

V and J are TRBV14 and TRBJ1-1; D not certain. The V end lost 2 bases, the J end lost 0 bases, and 4 bases lay between the germline ends. Germline assignment: CDR1 SGHDN and CDR2 FVKESK. The CDR3 is 13 amino acids. The CDR3 DNA follows: TGTGCCAGCAGCCAACAGTTGAACACTGAAGCTTTCTTT. Protein: CASSQQLNTEAFF.

V and J are TRBV13 and TRBJ2-7, with TRBD1 matching over 8 bases. The CDR3 runs 13 residues. Trimming removed 2 bases from V and 5 bases from J; junction bases left unmatched: 2. The germline CDR1 and CDR2 sequences are PRHDT and FYEKMQ (reference sequence). The CDR3 sequence is CASSLRTGHEQYF. In DNA, the CDR3 is TGTGCCAGCAGCTTAAGGACAGGGCACGAGCAGTACTTC.

The J gene is TRBJ1-1, the V gene TRBV19, with 7 bases fitting TRBD1. CDR3 size: 14 residues. The germline V gene encodes CDR1 LNHDA and CDR2 SQIVND (reference sequence). The junction had 4 bases not matched to a gene; V was cut back by 6 bases and J by 0 bases. CDR3 loop: CASSPTGMNTEAFF. The CDR3 DNA reads TGTGCCAGTAGCCCGACAGGGATGAACACTGAAGCTTTCTTT.

Only a few counts were recorded for this clone. V is TRBV2 and J is TRBJ1-3; perhaps TRBD1 as D (6 bases). CDR1 is SNHLY and CDR2 is FYNNEI in the germline V gene. With 5 bases removed from V and 0 bases from J, the gap between germline ends came to 8 bases. The CDR3 sequence is 14 residues long. CDR3: CASSRQDSGNTIYF. The DNA for the CDR3 is TGTGCCAGCAGTAGACAGGACTCTGGAAACACCATATATTTT.

This rearrangement joins TRBV4-1 to TRBJ2-1; perhaps TRBD1 as D (6 bases). Between the trimmed V and J ends, which lost 0 bases and 9 bases, there was a span of 18 bases. The CDR3 is made up of 16 amino acids. Per germline, CDR1 MGHRA and CDR2 YSYEKL. The DNA of the CDR3 is TGCGCCAGCAGCCAAGATCTCCAGCTGGGGGCTAGTGAGCAGTTCTTC. It is translated as CASSQDLQLGASEQFF.

This clone was counted a single time. The chain carries TRBV19 and TRBJ1-5, with D maybe TRBD1 (6 bases). CDR3 size: 16 residues. Trimming took off 3 bases at V and 3 bases at J, with 15 bases between the two ends. Germline V gene lookup returns CDR1 LNHDA and CDR2 SQIVND (reference sequence). In DNA form, the CDR3 reads TGTGCCAGTAGTATTGGCCGGACAGCAGACAATCAGCCCCAGCATTTT. Amino acid sequence: CASSIGRTADNQPQHF.

The chain combines TRBV3-1 (or the pseudogene TRBV3-2) with TRBJ2-5; tentatively, D is TRBD2 (6 bases). Trimming shortened V by 4 bases and J by 4 bases, and 16 bases separated the two germline ends. The CDR3 runs to 15 residues. Looked up from germline, CDR1 is LGHDT and CDR2 is YNNKEL (reference sequence). CDR3 sequence reads: CASSLRTDYLETQYF. The DNA for the CDR3 is TGTGCCAGCAGCCTCAGGACGGACTACCTAGAGACCCAGTACTTC.